Listed below are T cell receptor beta chains from one sample, sequenced in a study of T cell repertoires in cytomegalovirus infection. One entry per CDR3 protein, called by TCRdb with MiXCR from the reads. The table lists some 270,000 distinct CDR3 sequences, approximately 15% of them singletons, with around half in the top ten. Material: CD8+ T cells from PBMCs. All receptors come from a human donor in good health (CMV status not recorded). Some clones in this sample may be carry-over from other donors' samples. Both conserved end residues are trimmed from each CDR3. The order of the fields is V gene, J gene, CDR3 length, CDR3 protein.

>TRBV11-2|TRBJ2-7|12
ASSSGTVDYEQY
>TRBV6-2/TRBV6-3|TRBJ1-1|11
ASRLLSDRGPF
>TRBV2|TRBJ2-2|12
ARDLGLGTGELF
>TRBV7-9|TRBJ1-2|12
ASSWEGLNYGYT
>TRBV2|TRBJ1-1|15
ASSVGTEGVGNTEAF
>TRBV6-5|TRBJ2-3|15
ASSAGPNTRSTDTQY
>TRBV6-5|TRBJ2-2|15
ASSYSKTGVNTGELF
>TRBV4-3|TRBJ2-5|14
ASSQDWNGIGETQY
>TRBV4-1|TRBJ1-1|12
ASSHSPGDPEAF
>TRBV29-1|TRBJ2-6|14
SVADRVISGANVLT
>TRBV7-2|TRBJ2-1|13
ASSRPPGQNNEQF
>TRBV5-6|TRBJ2-3|14
ASSLGNGPTGDTQY
>TRBV5-1|TRBJ1-2|12
ASSYEQGHYGYT
>TRBV4-3|TRBJ1-1|13
ASSQDVPGDTEAF
>TRBV4-1|TRBJ2-2|14
ASSQDSGGLAGELF
>TRBV7-3|TRBJ2-1|15
ASSLTHLSGGRGEQF
>TRBV6-2/TRBV6-3|TRBJ2-1|14
ASSLGIGGPYNEQF
>TRBV6-4|TRBJ2-1|11
ASTDGESNTQF
>TRBV28|TRBJ1-4|13
ASSAYRATNEKLF
>TRBV19|TRBJ1-1|13
ASIEDRETNTEAF
>TRBV20-1|TRBJ2-7|11
SARASFTYEQY
>TRBV27|TRBJ2-7|10
ASMTDSYEQY
>TRBV6-5|TRBJ2-2|14
ASSYYLSTNTGELF
>TRBV12-3/TRBV12-4|TRBJ2-5|11
ASSLRGTETQY
>TRBV11-2|TRBJ2-3|16
ASSLSGTSGGPTDTQY
>TRBV7-6|TRBJ2-5|14
ASSPPTGSAQETQY
>TRBV13|TRBJ1-5|12
ASSVGGRDQPQH
>TRBV7-2|TRBJ1-6|16
ASSDDRGAEYYNSPLH
>TRBV11-2|TRBJ1-2|12
ASSSTRQGYGYT
>TRBV4-1|TRBJ2-7|11
ASSPGDRSEQY
>TRBV6-7|TRBJ1-2|16
ASSYSIRAQGVNYGYT
>TRBV12-3/TRBV12-4|TRBJ1-2|10
ASTTVNYGYT
>TRBV29-1|TRBJ1-1|13
SVEDFQGRDTEAF
>TRBV28|TRBJ2-1|9
ASSLIAEQF
>TRBV10-3|TRBJ1-5|12
ATWTPDSNQPQH
>TRBV29-1|TRBJ1-1|12
SVGRTGVNTEAF
>TRBV7-3|TRBJ2-3|18
ASSFALHPGTRYAQDTQY
>TRBV28|TRBJ2-5|12
ASSFEGERETQY
>TRBV28|TRBJ1-2|12
ASTTRGGSYGYT
>TRBV7-9|TRBJ2-7|13
ASSSTGTGLYEQY
>TRBV4-1|TRBJ2-7|14
ASSQESGTTLYEQY
>TRBV28|TRBJ2-5|11
ASSSLRGETQY
>TRBV20-1|TRBJ2-7|10
SASGDSYEQY
>TRBV12-5|TRBJ1-3|13
ASGLERYSGNTIY
>TRBV7-2|TRBJ2-1|9
ASSSGQEQF
>TRBV7-9|TRBJ2-1|12
ASSLASAHNEQF
>TRBV5-1|TRBJ2-3|13
ASSSGTGGRDTQY
>TRBV7-8|TRBJ2-1|10
ASSLPLAEQF
>TRBV7-6|TRBJ2-7|11
ASSPGLEYEQY
>TRBV28|TRBJ2-1|14
ASSSRTSGGAVEQF
>TRBV6-1|TRBJ1-2|14
ASTLLEGQGNYGYT
>TRBV15|TRBJ2-4|14
ATSRDHGTRGNIQY
>TRBV6-5|TRBJ2-1|12
ASSYGIQSSHEF
>TRBV29-1|TRBJ2-5|11
SVERMGGETQY
>TRBV4-3|TRBJ1-2|15
ASSQDPRERDNYGYT
>TRBV7-2|TRBJ1-6|10
ASSLQGGPLH
>TRBV14|TRBJ2-1|13
ASSQRNSGNDEQF
>TRBV20-1|TRBJ2-5|14
SAGESGGGIQETQY
>TRBV7-4|TRBJ2-5|11
ASSHRNQETQY
>TRBV20-1|TRBJ2-1|13
SARDTQRGTNEQF